What follows is one T cell receptor beta chain and its context. The data are from a study of blood T cell repertoires in COVID-19. Study-wide background: Researchers got acute and convalescent COVID-19 samples from the United States, Italy and Spain. In each case, the material was cDNA or gDNA derived from T cells, B-cell-depleted T cells, or PBMCs.

In germline, CDR1 is LNHDA, CDR2 SQIVND (reference sequence). V was trimmed by 0 bases and J by 6 bases, leaving 11 bases between them. The CDR3 covers 14 residues. Authors' methods: Amplification from reference gene primers served as the basis for estimated nucleated cell counts. Only in-frame clones appear in the TCRdb table, and some are missing; sequencing was by immunoSEQ multiplex PCR. Clonal size and the V and J genes are those of that table, whereas D and trimming came from the DNA. The table has more than 95,000 clones, roughly 69% seen once. J is TRBJ1-1 and V is TRBV19, with D perhaps matching TRBD1 (6 bases). The sequence was collected from an older woman with acute or convalescent COVID-19. The specimen was peripheral blood. The CDR3 is CASSIEGGSSEAFF. The CDR3 coding sequence is TGTGCCAGTAGTATAGAAGGGGGAAGTTCTGAAGCTTTCTTT. The full variable domain, rest sourced from reference TRBV19 and TRBJ1-1, is DGGITQSPKYLFRKEGQNVTLSCEQNLNHDAMYWYRQDPGQGLRLIYYSQIVNDFQKGDIAEGYSVSREKKESFPLTVTSAQKNPTAFYLCASSIEGGSSEAFFGQGTRLTVV.